One and the same sample provided the 2 T cell receptor beta chains below, sequenced in a study of blood T cells in healthy people across ages. Using a J-beta primer mix together with a sample-barcoded 5' primer, a second PCR was run for roughly 7 to 11 cycles. A single record per CDR3 protein comes from TCRdb applying MiXCR to the 5' RACE reads. The data contain 1 million to 1.2 million distinct CDR3 sequences, 30% to 40% of them singletons. The sequenced sample consisted of blood. Source of these receptors: a man aged 18 to 30 in good health.

This clonotype has more than one count but fewer than ten. This chain joins TRBV20-1 and TRBJ2-3, with D perhaps being TRBD1 or TRBD2 (7 bases each). This CDR3 has 16 amino acids. Germline CDR1 and CDR2: DFQATT and SNEGSKA (reference sequence). V lost 4 bases to trimming and J lost 4 bases, with 21 bases between them. The CDR3 is CSATRGLADSPDTQYF. CDR3 nucleotides: TGCAGTGCTACGAGGGGGCTAGCGGATTCCCCAGATACGCAGTATTTT.

This clonotype came up a few times. V gene TRBV7-9 combines with J gene TRBJ1-5, with a tentative D call TRBD1 (6 bases). The CDR3 is 12 residues long. Germline CDR1 and CDR2: SEHNR and FQNEAQ (reference sequence). Trimming cost V 6 bases and J 10 bases, with 13 bases left between them. The CDR3 nucleotides read TGTGCCAGCAGTTCTACAGGGCGACCCCAGCATTTT. Translating gives CASSSTGRPQHF. Based on the CDR3 plus reference TRBV7-9 and TRBJ1-5, the full variable domain is DTGVSQNPRHKITKRGQNVTFRCDPISEHNRLYWYRQTLGQGPEFLTYFQNEAQLEKSRLLSDRFSAERPKGSFSTLEIQRTEQGDSAMYLCASSSTGRPQHFGDGTRLSIL.